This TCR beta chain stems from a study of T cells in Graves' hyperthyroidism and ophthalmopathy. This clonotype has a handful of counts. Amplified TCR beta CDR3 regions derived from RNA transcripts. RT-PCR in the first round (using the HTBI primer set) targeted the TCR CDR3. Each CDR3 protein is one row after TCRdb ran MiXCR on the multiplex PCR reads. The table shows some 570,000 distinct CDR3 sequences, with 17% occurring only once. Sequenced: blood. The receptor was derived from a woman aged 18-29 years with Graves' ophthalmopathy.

The CDR3 DNA is TGTGCCAGCAGTTTAGCGGACGGAGAGGGGGATGAGCAGTTCTTC. Translation gives CASSLADGEGDEQFF. The chain combines TRBV12-3 or TRBV12-4 with TRBJ2-1; D possibly corresponds to TRBD1 (6 bases). Between the trimmed V and J ends, which lost 0 bases and 8 bases, there was a span of 14 bases. CDR3 length equals 15 residues.